Following are 9 T cell receptor beta chains from one sample sequenced in a study of T cells after yellow fever vaccination. TCRdb itself ran the 5' RACE reads through MiXCR, one entry per CDR3 protein. The sample yields some 340,000 distinct CDR3 sequences, about 11% seen once. The input for sequencing was CD4+ T cells sorted from PBMCs, taken 45 days after the yellow fever booster vaccination. The receptors derive from a man between 18 and 29 years old who received the YFV17D yellow fever vaccine.

This clonotype occurred many times. The chain couples TRBV20-1 to TRBJ2-3; TRBD2 aligns across 7 bases. V trimming: 6 bases; J trimming: 0 bases; junction bases outside the gene matches: 9. CDR3 length equals 15 residues. In germline, CDR1 is DFQATT, CDR2 SNEGSKA (reference sequence). The CDR3, as DNA: TGCAGTGCAAGACGACTAGCCCCTAGCACAGATACGCAGTATTTT. The encoded protein is CSARRLAPSTDTQYF.

A few counts support this clonotype. The gene calls are TRBV9 and TRBJ1-1; D not resolved. Germline CDR1 SGDLS, CDR2 YYNGEE. The CDR3 has 12 residues. The V and J ends lost 4 bases and 5 bases respectively, with 9 bases between them. CDR3 protein: CASSSSGTEAFF. The DNA for the CDR3 is TGTGCCAGCAGCTCATCTGGTACTGAAGCTTTCTTT.

The chain employs TRBV5-1 and TRBJ2-4; possibly TRBD1 for D (5 bases). Germline CDR1 reads SGHRS; CDR2 reads YFSETQ. V lost 0 bases to trimming and J lost 7 bases, with 5 bases between them. The CDR3 has 12 amino acids. CDR3 region: CASSLGQNIQYF. CDR3 bases: TGCGCCAGCAGCTTGGGACAGAACATTCAGTACTTC.

This clonotype was recorded many times. V usage is TRBV6-5 and J usage is TRBJ2-6; 7 bases map to TRBD1. The germline gives CDR1 MNHEY, CDR2 SVGAGI. V lost 6 bases, J lost 0 bases, and 8 bases stayed unmatched. The CDR3 is 17 residues long. Written as DNA, the CDR3 is TGTGCCAGCAGCTTTTTACAGGGGAACTCTGGGGCCAACGTCCTGACTTTC. Its protein product is CASSFLQGNSGANVLTF.

This clonotype was counted only a few times. The chain has TRBV6-4 and TRBJ1-4; the D gene is possibly TRBD1 (5 bases). Germline-derived CDR1 and CDR2 are MRHNA and SNTAGT. The V end was cut by 8 bases, the J end by 8 bases, with 12 bases between. The length of the CDR3 is 12 residues. For the CDR3, the DNA is TGTGCCAGCGGGGGGGTTGAGGAAAAACTGTTTTTT. Translation: CASGGVEEKLFF.

The V call is TRBV5-1, the J call TRBJ1-1; D is unresolved. V dropped 7 bases and J dropped 5 bases, with 18 bases sitting between them. CDR3 length equals 14 residues. Per the germline V gene, CDR1 is SGHRS and CDR2 is YFSETQ. The CDR3 protein is CASSRGITGTEAFF. CDR3 sequence (DNA): TGCGCCAGCTCCAGAGGGATTACGGGAACTGAAGCTTTCTTT.

This clonotype was detected many times. This rearrangement joins TRBV5-1 to TRBJ1-5; possibly TRBD1 for D (5 bases). Trimming shortened V by 4 bases and J by 6 bases, and 11 bases separated the two germline ends. This CDR3 is 13 amino acids long. Germline CDR1 reads SGHRS; CDR2 reads YFSETQ. The CDR3, as DNA: TGCGCCAGCAGCCCGTCAGGGCCTCAGCCCCAGCATTTT. It yields the protein CASSPSGPQPQHF.

The table lists this clonotype with a few counts. The CDR3 DNA reads TGTGCCAGCAGTTTAGGGGCTCGTCAGCCCCAGCATTTT. This gives the protein CASSLGARQPQHF. The chain is built from TRBV12-3 or TRBV12-4 and TRBJ1-5, with no clear D. Trimming shortened V by 1 base and J by 6 bases, and 7 bases separated the two germline ends. This CDR3 comprises 13 residues.

The chain combines TRBV10-3 with TRBJ2-5, with 8 bases that match TRBD2. J was trimmed by 1 base and V by 10 bases; bases with no gene match: 14. The germline V gene has CDR1 ENHRY and CDR2 SYGVKD. The CDR3 covers 16 residues. CDR3: CATAPGGPIRQETQYF. CDR3 nucleotide sequence: TGTGCCACCGCCCCGGGGGGGCCCATTCGCCAAGAGACCCAGTACTTC.